This TCR beta chain was captured in a study of neurological immune-mediated disorders. The V gene's germline CDR1 is SGHRS and CDR2 YFSETQ. The CDR3 has 14 residues. Between the trimmed V and J ends, which lost 1 base and 2 bases, there was a span of 6 bases. Broader study findings: Falling below healthy controls, multiple sclerosis showed the least TCR clonal expansion, while HTLV-1-associated myelopathy showed the most.

This clonotype was counted ten times or more. The antigen remains undetermined. Synthesis of cDNA was carried out by template-switch 5'RACE. The reaction used 10-nucleotide random UMIs. MiXCR, applied by TCRdb to the 5' RACE reads, yields one record per CDR3 protein. Altogether more than 25,000 distinct CDR3 sequences are present, roughly 12% being singletons, with the ten largest covering 5.8%. The sequence came from a woman aged 60 to 75 in good health. The sequenced sample was PBMCs. The rearrangement links TRBV5-1 to TRBJ2-2; D unclear. The CDR3 DNA reads TGCGCCAGCAGCTTGTCAGCCAACACCGGGGAGCTGTTTTTT. Translation gives CASSLSANTGELFF.